This entry lists 19 T cell receptor beta chains sequenced from one sample in a study of cytomegalovirus exposure and HLA in healthy donors. Use of 60 Vbeta and 13 Jbeta primers characterized the PCR. Profiled with immunoSEQ multiplex PCR; TCRdb holds only in-frame clones, not every one. The sample records over 120,000 clones, around 75% being singletons. Input material: PBMCs. Receptor source: a man aged 30-40 years in good health and CMV-seronegative.

The V and J genes are TRBV5-5 and TRBJ2-3; D is uncertain. The CDR3 totals 14 residues. Germline V gives CDR1 SGHKS, CDR2 YYEKEE (reference sequence). V was shortened by 4 bases and J by 5 bases, with 14 bases between the two germline ends. The CDR3 region is CASSAQVGRDTQYF. As DNA, the CDR3 is TGTGCCAGCAGCGCCCAGGTCGGTCGAGATACGCAGTATTTT.

The rearrangement links TRBV28 to TRBJ1-2; 7 bases line up with TRBD1. CDR1 is MDHEN and CDR2 is SYDVKM in the germline V gene. The CDR3 consists of 12 residues. The V gene end was trimmed by 5 bases and the J gene end by 7 bases; junction bases not matched to a gene: 4. This CDR3 is CASSTGERGYTF. As DNA, the CDR3 is TGTGCCAGCAGTACAGGGGAGCGTGGCTACACCTTC.

The CDR3 nucleotides are TGTGCCAGTACCTGGGACAGGGGGGTCTATGGCTACACCTTC. Its translation is CASTWDRGVYGYTF. The chain joins TRBV19 to TRBJ1-2; TRBD1 matches at 11 bases. Losses at the gene ends were 7 bases for V and 4 bases for J; bases not matched to a gene: 5. The CDR3 runs to 14 residues. CDR1 and CDR2 (germline): LNHDA, SQIVND (reference sequence).

This clone was observed once. CDR3 sequence reads: CASSFSTQGNEQYF. As DNA, the CDR3 is TGTGCCAGCAGCTTCAGCACCCAGGGGAACGAGCAGTACTTC. V is TRBV7-2 and J is TRBJ2-5, with a possible D match to TRBD1 (6 bases). The better agreement between TRBJ2-7 and the DNA end casts doubt on the J call. CDR3 size: 14 residues. From germline, CDR1 is SGHTA and CDR2 FQGNSA.

The chain is built from TRBV9 and TRBJ2-2, with D perhaps matching TRBD2 (6 bases). Germline CDR1 SGDLS, CDR2 YYNGEE. The CDR3 consists of 17 residues. V was pared by 2 bases and J by 7 bases, with 21 bases between. The CDR3 spells CASSVGLPGDGHGELFF. The CDR3 DNA sequence: TGTGCCAGCAGCGTTGGCCTCCCGGGAGATGGCCACGGGGAGCTGTTTTTT. Complete variable domain (other parts from reference TRBV9 and TRBJ2-2): DSGVTQTPKHLITATGQRVTLRCSPRSGDLSVYWYQQSLDQGLQFLIQYYNGEERAKGNILERFSAQQFPDLHSELNLSSLELGDSALYFCASSVGLPGDGHGELFFGEGSRLTVL.

This clone was seen only a few times. The chain combines TRBV28 with TRBJ2-7, with TRBD2 matching over 8 bases. The CDR3 has 16 residues. V was pared by 3 bases and J by 2 bases, with 9 bases of the junction left unmatched. The germline V gene has CDR1 MDHEN and CDR2 SYDVKM. This CDR3 reads CASSFGRLARTYEQYF. DNA for the CDR3: TGTGCCAGCAGTTTTGGGAGACTAGCGAGGACCTACGAGCAGTACTTC.

This clone was detected a few times. This sequence joins TRBV7-9 and TRBJ2-2; 11 bases map to TRBD2. This CDR3 has 16 amino acids. Germline trimming cut 1 base from V and 4 bases from J; bases unmatched to any gene: 2. Germline assignment: CDR1 SEHNR and CDR2 FQNEAQ (reference sequence). CDR3 residues: CASSLGLAGPTGELFF. The DNA for the CDR3 is TGTGCCAGCAGCTTAGGACTAGCGGGACCCACCGGGGAGCTGTTTTTT.

This rearrangement joins TRBV7-2 to TRBJ2-7; 10 bases are shared with TRBD1. The CDR3 sequence is 15 residues long. Losses at the gene ends were 5 bases for V and 3 bases for J; bases not matched to a gene: 7. CDR1 is SGHTA and CDR2 is FQGNSA in the germline V gene. The CDR3 DNA reads TGTGCCAGCAGCATTTCCGGGACAGGGGACTACGAGCAGTACTTC. Protein sequence: CASSISGTGDYEQYF.

The rearrangement joins TRBV2 to TRBJ2-5; 7 bases agree with TRBD2. Germline CDR1 reads SNHLY; CDR2 reads FYNNEI. The junction had 7 bases not matched to a gene; V was cut back by 0 bases and J by 0 bases. There are 17 residues in the CDR3. The CDR3 sequence: CASSEALGRGNQETQYF. The CDR3 DNA sequence: TGTGCCAGCAGTGAAGCGCTTGGGCGGGGGAACCAAGAGACCCAGTACTTC.

This clone was seen only a few times. The V and J genes are TRBV7-9 and TRBJ2-1; 10 nucleotides agree with TRBD2. This CDR3 has 15 amino acids. The V segment lost 3 bases and the J segment 3 bases; nucleotides outside the gene matches: 2. Germline V gives CDR1 SEHNR, CDR2 FQNEAQ (reference sequence). CDR3 in amino acids: CASSLGTSDYNEQFF. CDR3 nucleotides: TGTGCCAGCAGCTTGGGGACTAGCGACTACAATGAGCAGTTCTTC.

V is TRBV7-3 and J is TRBJ1-6, with D uncertain. The CDR3 is 13 residues long. With 10 bases removed from V and 6 bases from J, the gap between germline ends came to 13 bases. Germline V gene lookup returns CDR1 SGHTA and CDR2 FQGTGA. The CDR3 DNA reads TGTGCCACTTCCCTACAGAGTAATTCACCCCTCCACTTT. The encoded protein is CATSLQSNSPLHF.

The count of this clone is one. This sample includes further DNA sequences coding for the same CDR3. V is TRBV27 and J is TRBJ2-7; D is perhaps TRBD2 (6 bases). V was trimmed by 3 bases and J by 2 bases, leaving 14 bases between them. The CDR3 loop spans 15 amino acids. Germline CDR1 reads MNHEY; CDR2 reads SMNVEV (reference sequence). The CDR3 loop is CASSLRRGGTYEQYF. The CDR3 region has the DNA TGTGCCAGCAGTTTGCGGAGGGGAGGAACCTACGAGCAGTACTTC.

V is TRBV28 and J is TRBJ1-3; D is undetermined. Trimming took 3 bases from V and 4 from J, leaving 13 bases between them. Per the germline V gene, CDR1 is MDHEN and CDR2 is SYDVKM. This CDR3 contains 15 residues. CDR3 in amino acids: CASSFSGLVGNTIYF. CDR3 sequence (DNA): TGTGCCAGCAGTTTTTCGGGGTTGGTAGGAAACACCATATATTTT.

This CDR3 is CASSIGQGATNEKLFF. DNA for the CDR3: TGTGCCAGCAGCATTGGACAGGGGGCAACTAATGAAAAACTGTTTTTT. The chain combines TRBV9 with TRBJ1-4; 10 nucleotides line up with TRBD1. V lost 4 bases, J lost 0 bases, and 3 bases stayed unmatched. Germline CDR1 is SGDLS and CDR2 is YYNGEE. CDR3 length: 16 amino acids.

Details on this clone: The sample has other DNA sequences that encode this CDR3 too. The chain links TRBV2 to TRBJ2-1; TRBD1 might be the D (5 bases). Germline CDR1 reads SNHLY; CDR2 reads FYNNEI. Trimming removed 1 base from V and 12 bases from J, with 10 bases in between. This CDR3 spans 12 amino acids. Here the CDR3 reads CASSEGQGGQFF. The CDR3 coding sequence is TGTGCCAGCAGTGAAGGGCAGGGCGGGCAGTTCTTC.

The chain uses TRBV5-6 and TRBJ2-3; TRBD1 aligns across 9 bases. The V and J ends lost 3 bases and 13 bases, in that order; junction bases with no gene match: 6. CDR1 is SGHDT, CDR2 YYEEEE, per germline. There are 12 residues in the CDR3. In DNA, the CDR3 is TGTGCCAGCAGCTCCTCCGGGACAGGGAAGTATTTT. This encodes CASSSSGTGKYF.

This chain uses TRBV7-2 with TRBJ1-1; D is undetermined. This CDR3 has 11 amino acids. V was trimmed by 5 bases and J by 5 bases, leaving 6 bases between them. Germline V gene lookup returns CDR1 SGHTA and CDR2 FQGNSA. CDR3 sequence (DNA): TGTGCCAGCAGCCCAATGACTGAAGCTTTCTTT. It is translated as CASSPMTEAFF.

The rearrangement uses TRBV6-5 and TRBJ2-7, with D perhaps TRBD2 (5 bases). The germline V gene has CDR1 MNHEY and CDR2 SVGAGI. V was pared by 6 bases and J by 3 bases, with 12 bases between. CDR3 length: 13 amino acids. DNA of the CDR3: TGTGCCAGCAGCCCACCCGAGGGCTACGAGCAGTACTTC. Translating gives CASSPPEGYEQYF.

The chain is built from TRBV2 and TRBJ2-4; TRBD1 matches 12 bases. The CDR3 is 19 amino acids. J lost 0 bases, V lost 2 bases, and 8 bases had no gene match. Germline CDR1 is SNHLY and CDR2 is FYNNEI. The CDR3 spells CASSELGQGAILAKNIQYF. The DNA for the CDR3 is TGTGCCAGCAGTGAATTGGGACAGGGGGCGATATTAGCCAAAAACATTCAGTACTTC.